This TCR beta chain came from a study of siplizumab effects on memory and regulatory T cells. Overall study results and limits: In roughly 75-96% of proliferating CD4+ or CD8+ clones, a naive or memory phenotype could not be assigned. Both greater diversity than memory cells and a major contribution to the alloresponse seemed to characterize naive T cells.

Notes on this clone: Its antigen is not identified.

TCRdb's copy holds only in-frame clones and misses some; the assay was immunoSEQ multiplex PCR. The sample comprises fewer than 45,000 clones, about 89% of which are singletons, and less than 0.3% rests with the top ten. Unstimulated naive, memory, effector memory and TEMRA subsets underwent sequencing in three donor pairs. Germline V gene data show CDR1 as SNHLY and CDR2 as FYNNEI. Trimming pared 8 bases from V and 3 bases from J, leaving 5 bases between. This CDR3 has 10 amino acids. Sequenced material: naive CD4+ T cells sorted from blood. The source of this sequence is a human donor in good health. The chain uses TRBV2 and TRBJ2-7; D remains unclear. In nucleotides, the CDR3 is TGTGCCAGCTTTGGCTACGAGCAGTACTTC. Amino acid sequence: CASFGYEQYF.